This record covers a single T cell receptor (beta chain). As for time point: healthy volunteer bleed at 2 weeks. It was from unfractionated whole blood that total RNA was extracted. The data stem from a study of human T cells and chemical hapten exposure. Across the whole study: Per-sample TCR yield variability stemmed mainly from small pooled library volume differences.

Trimming pared 5 bases from V and 5 bases from J, leaving 15 bases between. There are 15 residues in the CDR3. Separate cDNA molecules received unique molecular identifiers, which the library attached to them. In the original processing: Samples had a median of about 96,000 TCRs, ranging about 20,000 to 750,000. TCRdb reanalysed the RACE reads using MiXCR and keeps one entry per CDR3 protein. TCRdb, rather than the study authors, made the V and J calls. The sample shows 100,000 to 150,000 distinct CDR3 sequences, about 9% of them seen only once. The source material was whole blood. This receptor was taken from a male donor in good health. Some clones in this sample may be carry-over from other donors' samples. The rearrangement joins TRBV12-3 or TRBV12-4 to TRBJ2-2, with D possibly TRBD1 on 5 matching bases. CDR3 protein: CASSPRPGKTGELFF. The CDR3 DNA follows: TGTGCCAGCAGTCCGAGACCAGGGAAAACCGGGGAGCTGTTTTTT.